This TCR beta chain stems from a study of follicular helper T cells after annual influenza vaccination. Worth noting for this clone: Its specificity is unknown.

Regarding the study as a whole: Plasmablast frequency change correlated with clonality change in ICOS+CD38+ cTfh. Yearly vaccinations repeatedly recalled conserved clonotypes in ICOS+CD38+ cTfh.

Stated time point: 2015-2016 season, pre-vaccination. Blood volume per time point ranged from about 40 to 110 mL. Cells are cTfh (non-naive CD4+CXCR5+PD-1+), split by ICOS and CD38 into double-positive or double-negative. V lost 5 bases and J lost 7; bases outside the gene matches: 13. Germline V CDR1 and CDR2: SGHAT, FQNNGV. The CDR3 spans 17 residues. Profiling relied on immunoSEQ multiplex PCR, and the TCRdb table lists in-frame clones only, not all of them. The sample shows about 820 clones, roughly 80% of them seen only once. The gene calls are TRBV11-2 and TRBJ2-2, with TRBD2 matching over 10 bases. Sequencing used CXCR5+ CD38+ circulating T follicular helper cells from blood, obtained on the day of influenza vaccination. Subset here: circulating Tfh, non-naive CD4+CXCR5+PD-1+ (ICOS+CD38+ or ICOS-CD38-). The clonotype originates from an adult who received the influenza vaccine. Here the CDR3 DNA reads TGTGCCAGCAGCCCGCTGAGGAGCGGGGGGGCCGGCGGGGAGCTGTTTTTT. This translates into CASSPLRSGGAGGELFF. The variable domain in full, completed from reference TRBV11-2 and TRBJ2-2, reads EAGVAQSPRYKIIEKRQSVAFWCNPISGHATLYWYQQILGQGPKLLIQFQNNGVVDDSQLPKDRFSAERLKGVDSTLKIQPAKLEDSAVYLCASSPLRSGGAGGELFFGEGSRLTVL.